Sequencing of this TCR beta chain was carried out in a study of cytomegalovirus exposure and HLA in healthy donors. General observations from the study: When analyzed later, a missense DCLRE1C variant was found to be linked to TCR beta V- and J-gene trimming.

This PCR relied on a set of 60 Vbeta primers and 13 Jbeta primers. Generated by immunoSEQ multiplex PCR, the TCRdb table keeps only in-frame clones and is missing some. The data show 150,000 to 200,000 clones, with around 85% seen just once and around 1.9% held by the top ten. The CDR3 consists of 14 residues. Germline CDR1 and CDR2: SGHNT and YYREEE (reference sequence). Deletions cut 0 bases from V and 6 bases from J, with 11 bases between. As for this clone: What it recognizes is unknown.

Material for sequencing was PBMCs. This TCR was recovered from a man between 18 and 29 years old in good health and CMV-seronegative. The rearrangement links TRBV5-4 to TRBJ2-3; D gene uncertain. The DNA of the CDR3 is TGTGCCAGCAGCTTGGGACTTGCGCGGGATACGCAGTATTTT. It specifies CASSLGLARDTQYF. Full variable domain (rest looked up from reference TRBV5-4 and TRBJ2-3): ETGVTQSPTHLIKTRGQQVTLRCSSQSGHNTVSWYQQALGQGPQFIFQYYREEENGRGNFPPRFSGLQFPNYSSELNVNALELDDSALYLCASSLGLARDTQYFGPGTRLTVL.